Listed here are 29 T cell receptor beta chains from one sample, sequenced in a study of post-analysis software for immune sequencing data (dated by TCRdb to between 2015 and 2016). For these TCRs, the target antigens are not known. The library was obtained by PCR. Reads for this sample came from an Illumina HiSeq 2500. To reduce PCR and sequencing biases, unique molecular identifiers were built into the TCR beta cDNA libraries. Using fastp at Q25 and MiXCR, TCRdb reprocessed the public reads and kept productive beta chains. Merged by CDR3 protein, the rows form single entries marked with the most common genes and DNA. The sample has about 820,000 distinct CDR3 sequences on record, approximately 50% of them singletons. Approximately 4.5% of the sample belongs to the ten largest clones. Overall study outcomes, separate from this receptor: Patients showed significantly higher frequencies than controls for a handful of TRBV segments, among them TRBV5-6, TRBV5-1 and TRBV20-1.

The sequenced sample was blood. Every receptor here comes from a girl between 5 and 17 years old with multiple sclerosis.

The rearrangement joins TRBV5-1 to TRBJ2-7, with D perhaps matching TRBD1 (6 bases). The CDR3 is 16 amino acids. CDR1 is SGHRS, CDR2 YFSETQ, per germline. Trimming removed 2 bases at V and 0 bases at J, with 15 bases between. DNA for the CDR3: TGCGCCAGCAGCTTCACCTCAGGGGTACCCTCCTACGAGCAGTACTTC. Protein sequence: CASSFTSGVPSYEQYF.

J is TRBJ1-1 and V is TRBV5-5, with D possibly TRBD1 on 5 matching bases. CDR1 is SGHKS and CDR2 is YYEKEE in the germline V gene (reference sequence). Trimming removed 3 bases from V and 5 bases from J, with 8 bases in between. The CDR3 sequence is 12 residues long. In nucleotides, the CDR3 is TGTGCCAGCAGCTCAGGGATTACTGAAGCTTTCTTT. Its protein is CASSSGITEAFF.

The V call is TRBV2, the J call TRBJ2-5; D not resolved. Per germline, CDR1 SNHLY and CDR2 FYNNEI. The length of the CDR3 is 13 residues. Trimming pared 9 bases from V and 2 bases from J, leaving 13 bases between. The CDR3, as DNA: TGTGCCAGTTGGGGAAAATTTCAAGAGACCCAGTACTTC. Encoded protein: CASWGKFQETQYF.

This clonotype was seen only a few times. The chain is built from TRBV14 and TRBJ2-7, with D possibly matching TRBD1 (5 bases). V dropped 8 bases and J dropped 0 bases, with 8 bases sitting between them. This CDR3 spans 12 amino acids. Per the germline V gene, CDR1 is SGHDN and CDR2 is FVKESK. The CDR3 DNA reads TGTGCCAGCGGACATTCCTCCTACGAGCAGTACTTC. This translates into CASGHSSYEQYF.

This clonotype was observed a few times. This sequence joins TRBV5-6 and TRBJ2-1, with D tentatively TRBD1 or TRBD2 (5 bases each). The CDR3 runs to 16 residues. The ends were cut back, 0 bases at V and 6 bases at J, with 16 bases in the middle. Germline V gene lookup returns CDR1 SGHDT and CDR2 YYEEEE. CDR3 region: CASSLAMGEWGNEQFF. The CDR3 bases are TGTGCCAGCAGCTTGGCAATGGGGGAGTGGGGCAATGAGCAGTTCTTC.

The genes are TRBV5-1 and TRBJ2-6; D possibly matches TRBD1 or TRBD2 (5 bases each). The CDR3 loop spans 20 amino acids. The germline V and J ends were trimmed by 1 base and 0 bases, with 20 bases remaining between them. Germline CDR1 SGHRS, CDR2 YFSETQ. This chain's CDR3 is CASSLTREGRALSGANVLTF. CDR3 sequence (DNA): TGCGCCAGCAGCTTGACGCGTGAGGGCAGGGCCCTCTCTGGGGCCAACGTCCTGACTTTC.

The J gene is TRBJ2-1, the V gene TRBV15; D is unresolved. The CDR3 has 16 amino acids. The germline V gene encodes CDR1 LNHNV and CDR2 YYDKDF (reference sequence). The ends were cut back, 0 bases at V and 10 bases at J, with 19 bases in the middle. The CDR3 region is CATSRDPGSPSYEQFF. The CDR3 DNA sequence: TGTGCCACCAGCAGAGATCCTGGCAGCCCCTCCTACGAGCAGTTCTTC.

This chain joins TRBV18 and TRBJ1-1; no reliable D call. V lost 0 bases, J lost 8 bases, and 13 bases lay in between. The CDR3 has 14 amino acids. Germline CDR1 reads KGHSH; CDR2 reads LQKENI. The chain's CDR3 is CASSPPNRAGEAFF. CDR3 in DNA: TGTGCCAGCTCACCACCCAATCGAGCGGGAGAAGCTTTCTTT.

The rearrangement uses TRBV7-9 and TRBJ2-7; a weak D match, TRBD1 (7 bases). The CDR3 contains 13 residues. V lost 5 bases and J 2 bases, leaving 10 bases between the germline ends. The germline V gene encodes CDR1 SEHNR and CDR2 FQNEAQ (reference sequence). CDR3 sequence: CASSAGQTYEQYF. Here the CDR3 DNA reads TGTGCCAGCAGCGCGGGACAGACCTACGAGCAGTACTTC.

The chain links TRBV29-1 to TRBJ2-3; 8 bases are shared with TRBD2. J lost 3 bases, V lost 6 bases, and 8 bases had no gene match. The CDR3 extends over 14 amino acids. Germline V gene lookup returns CDR1 SQVTM and CDR2 ANQGSEA. CDR3 nucleotides: TGCAGCGTCGGGTTAGCGGGACATACAGATACGCAGTATTTT. It translates to CSVGLAGHTDTQYF.

The CDR3 here is CSAPTAKTGYYGYTF. DNA for the CDR3: TGCAGTGCTCCCACCGCCAAGACAGGCTACTATGGCTACACCTTC. The genes are TRBV20-1 and TRBJ1-2, with D possibly being TRBD1 (6 bases). Germline assignment: CDR1 DFQATT and CDR2 SNEGSKA (reference sequence). The CDR3 loop spans 15 amino acids. V was trimmed by 5 bases and J by 3 bases, leaving 19 bases between them.

J is TRBJ1-2 and V is TRBV7-9; D might be TRBD1 (6 bases). The CDR3 is made up of 16 amino acids. Germline V gives CDR1 SEHNR, CDR2 FQNEAQ (reference sequence). The germline V and J ends were trimmed by 1 base and 6 bases, with 18 bases remaining between them. The DNA for the CDR3 is TGTGCCAGCAGCTTAGTACCGCGCAGGGGAGGGGATGGCTACACCTTC. Translating gives CASSLVPRRGGDGYTF.

This clonotype occurred a few times. This chain connects TRBV6-1 to TRBJ2-5, with D maybe TRBD2 (6 bases). The end of the DNA fits TRBJ2-7 better, so the J call may be wrong. CDR3 length equals 15 residues. Germline V gene lookup returns CDR1 MNHNS and CDR2 SASEGT. The CDR3 nucleotides read TGTGCCAGCAGTGAATCATGGCGGGGCGTCTACGAGCAGTACTTC. Protein sequence: CASSESWRGVYEQYF.

The V and J genes are TRBV7-9 and TRBJ2-5; D unclear. With 1 base removed from V and 7 bases from J, the gap between germline ends came to 10 bases. The CDR3 sequence is 13 residues long. The germline gives CDR1 SEHNR, CDR2 FQNEAQ (reference sequence). The CDR3 bases are TGTGCCAGCAGCTTAGTTGGATCTGCGACCCAGTACTTC. Translated, it gives CASSLVGSATQYF.

This rearrangement joins TRBV20-1 to TRBJ2-5; possible D gene TRBD2, 5 bases. From germline, CDR1 is DFQATT and CDR2 SNEGSKA (reference sequence). The CDR3 has 16 residues. V gave up 3 bases and J gave up 4 bases, with 21 bases separating them. The CDR3 spells CSASPPSGYRLETQYF. Here the CDR3 DNA reads TGCAGTGCTAGCCCTCCCAGCGGATACCGTTTAGAGACCCAGTACTTC.

This clonotype came up a few times. This chain uses TRBV20-1 with TRBJ2-3; D may be TRBD2 (6 bases). CDR3 length: 12 amino acids. Germline V CDR1 and CDR2: DFQATT, SNEGSKA (reference sequence). Trimming removed 7 bases from V and 3 bases from J, with 11 bases in between. As DNA, the CDR3 is TGCAGTGTTCCTAGCGTTACAGATACGCAGTATTTT. This encodes CSVPSVTDTQYF.

The gene calls are TRBV6-5 and TRBJ2-1, with 11 nucleotides matching TRBD2. Germline CDR1 is MNHEY and CDR2 is SVGAGI. V was pared by 7 bases and J by 3 bases, with 5 bases of the junction left unmatched. The CDR3 runs 15 residues. CDR3 protein: CASNPLAGGYNEQFF. CDR3 DNA sequence: TGTGCCAGCAACCCCCTAGCGGGAGGCTACAATGAGCAGTTCTTC.

The gene calls are TRBV7-3 and TRBJ2-3, with 8 positions matching TRBD1. The J segment lost 1 base and the V segment lost 6 bases, leaving 6 bases of the junction unmatched. The CDR3 sequence is 15 residues long. In germline, CDR1 is SGHTA, CDR2 FQGTGA. The CDR3 region has the DNA TGTGCCAGCAGACGAGACAGGGGAGGCACAGATACGCAGTATTTT. As protein: CASRRDRGGTDTQYF.

The genes are TRBV18 and TRBJ2-3, with D maybe TRBD1 (6 bases). Germline values: CDR1 KGHSH, CDR2 LQKENI. This CDR3 has 13 amino acids. Between the trimmed V and J ends, which lost 6 bases and 5 bases, there was a span of 12 bases. Here the CDR3 reads CASSNNREDTQYF. DNA for the CDR3: TGTGCCAGCTCCAATAACAGGGAAGATACGCAGTATTTT.

The chain couples TRBV20-1 to TRBJ2-3; the D is unclear. V was pared by 1 base and J by 1 base, with 6 bases between. The germline V gene encodes CDR1 DFQATT and CDR2 SNEGSKA (reference sequence). The CDR3 runs to 13 residues. The CDR3 is CSARVLRTDTQYF. CDR3 bases: TGCAGTGCTAGAGTCCTCCGCACAGATACGCAGTATTTT.

The chain uses TRBV18 and TRBJ2-5, with TRBD1 matching over 8 bases. The J call may be incorrect, as the DNA end agrees better with TRBJ2-7. The length of the CDR3 is 15 residues. Germline CDR1 and CDR2: KGHSH and LQKENI. CDR3 in amino acids: CASSPPGRGLDEQYF. The CDR3 DNA sequence: TGTGCCAGCTCACCACCGGGCAGGGGGCTCGACGAGCAGTACTTC.

The gene calls are TRBV25-1 and TRBJ2-4; D not certain. With 4 bases removed from V and 0 bases from J, the gap between germline ends came to 13 bases. Per the germline V gene, CDR1 is MGHDK and CDR2 is SYGVNS. This CDR3 is built from 16 residues. CDR3 in DNA: TGTGCCAGCAGTGTCTCCGGGTCCGTAGCCAAAAACATTCAGTACTTC. Its protein product is CASSVSGSVAKNIQYF. The whole variable domain, filled in from reference TRBV25-1 and TRBJ2-4, reads EADIYQTPRYLVIGTGKKITLECSQTMGHDKMYWYQQDPGMELHLIHYSYGVNSTEKGDLSSESTVSRIRTEHFPLTLESARPSHTSQYLCASSVSGSVAKNIQYFGAGTRLSVL.

The rearrangement links TRBV5-5 to TRBJ2-7, with 10 bases identical to TRBD2. V was clipped by 3 bases and J by 0 bases; unmatched bases: 6. Germline assignment: CDR1 SGHKS and CDR2 YYEKEE (reference sequence). The CDR3 covers 16 residues. As DNA, the CDR3 is TGTGCCAGCAGCTCTTCGACTAGCGGGTACTCCTACGAGCAGTACTTC. This codes for CASSSSTSGYSYEQYF. Complete variable domain (other parts from reference TRBV5-5 and TRBJ2-7): DAGVTQSPTHLIKTRGQQVTLRCSPISGHKSVSWYQQVLGQGPQFIFQYYEKEERGRGNFPDRFSARQFPNYSSELNVNALLLGDSALYLCASSSSTSGYSYEQYFGPGTRLTVT.

CDR3 residues: CATSDPGQGEGNEQFF. In DNA form, the CDR3 reads TGTGCCACCAGTGACCCCGGACAGGGGGAGGGAAATGAGCAGTTCTTC. The rearrangement links TRBV24-1 to TRBJ2-1, with 10 bases lining up with TRBD1. The germline gives CDR1 KGHDR, CDR2 SFDVKD. This CDR3 contains 16 residues. V dropped 4 bases and J dropped 7; count of bases not matched to a gene: 9.

V is TRBV7-9 and J is TRBJ2-7; D gene uncertain. Looked up from germline, CDR1 is SEHNR and CDR2 is FQNEAQ (reference sequence). With 6 bases removed from V and 2 bases from J, the gap between germline ends came to 8 bases. This CDR3 comprises 12 residues. The CDR3 DNA reads as TGTGCCAGCAGTCCCATACCCTACGAGCAGTACTTC. Its protein product is CASSPIPYEQYF.

The chain employs TRBV5-1 and TRBJ1-2; D ambiguous. Trimming cost V 1 base and J 6 bases, with 10 bases left between them. Looked up from germline, CDR1 is SGHRS and CDR2 is YFSETQ. The CDR3 is 13 amino acids. CDR3: CASSLRGVDGYTF. CDR3 sequence (DNA): TGCGCCAGCAGCTTGCGGGGAGTTGATGGCTACACCTTC. The whole variable domain, filled in from reference TRBV5-1 and TRBJ1-2, reads KAGVTQTPRYLIKTRGQQVTLSCSPISGHRSVSWYQQTPGQGLQFLFEYFSETQRNKGNFPGRFSGRQFSNSRSEMNVSTLELGDSALYLCASSLRGVDGYTFGSGTRLTVV.

J is TRBJ2-5 and V is TRBV3-1, with D unresolved. The CDR3 sequence is 16 residues long. Looked up from germline, CDR1 is LGHDT and CDR2 is YNNKEL (reference sequence). Trimming pared 1 base from V and 5 bases from J, leaving 17 bases between. The CDR3 region is CASSQGGPNPQETQYF. In DNA, the CDR3 is TGTGCCAGCAGCCAAGGGGGTCCTAACCCCCAGGAGACCCAGTACTTC.

The chain links TRBV7-3 to TRBJ2-5; TRBD2 might be the D (5 bases). The J call is uncertain, as TRBJ2-7 better fits the DNA end. Germline V gene sequence: CDR1 SGHTA, CDR2 FQGTGA. The CDR3 length is 13 residues. The CDR3 DNA is TGTGCCAGCAGCCCGGACGGGATTGACGAGCAGTACTTC. Its translation is CASSPDGIDEQYF.

The sample holds a few counts of this clonotype. This rearrangement joins TRBV21-1 to TRBJ2-4. TRBV21-1 is assigned pseudogene status. The CDR3 contains 13 residues. The CDR3 spells CASSKYGKNIQYF. The CDR3 bases are TGTGCCAGCAGCAAATACGGCAAAAACATTCAGTACTTC.